The 27 T cell receptor beta chains reported below all come from one sample, sequenced in a study of CD8+CD57+ T cells in acquired aplastic anemia. Genomic DNA provided the template from which TCR beta VDJ and CDR3 profiles were obtained. Each CDR3 protein is one row after TCRdb ran MiXCR on the reads. In the table there are approximately 150,000 distinct CDR3 sequences, 71% of which are singletons. Only patients with CD8+CD57+ cell expansion on flow cytometry were chosen for sequencing. The material sequenced was sorted CD4+, CD8+, or CD8+CD57+ T cells (not recorded which) from PBMCs. The receptors come from a human donor with aplastic anemia.

Remarks on this clonotype: Given the absence of the conserved phenylalanine or tryptophan at the CDR3 end, a read error is likely. The CDR3 sequence is CASSLLGQRPYEQYL. Here the CDR3 DNA reads TGTGCCAGCAGCTTACTGGGACAGCGCCCCTACGAGCAGTACCTC. The chain uses TRBV7-8 and TRBJ2-7; 7 bases are shared with TRBD1. The CDR3 covers 15 residues. Germline assignment: CDR1 SGHVS and CDR2 FQNEAQ. V shed 2 bases, J shed 2 bases, and the junction held 6 bases outside the gene matches.

The J gene is TRBJ1-6, the V gene TRBV7-3, with a tentative D call TRBD1 (6 bases). Looked up from germline, CDR1 is SGHTA and CDR2 is FQGTGA. With 3 bases removed from V and 16 bases from J, the gap between germline ends came to 28 bases. The CDR3 loop spans 17 amino acids. CDR3 in DNA: TGTGCCAGCAGCTTGGATTCTTGGGTAGGGGGGCCATCCGCGCTCCACTTT. It yields the protein CASSLDSWVGGPSALHF.

Comments on this clonotype: Lacking the conserved final phenylalanine or tryptophan, this CDR3 likely reflects a read error. The chain joins TRBV7-6 to TRBJ2-1, with 8 bases matching TRBD2. Germline CDR1 is SGHVS and CDR2 is FNYEAQ. The CDR3 runs to 14 residues. The ends lost 1 base at V and 12 bases at J; junction bases unmatched: 8. The CDR3 coding sequence is TGTGCCAGCAGCTTAGGGACTAGCTTTTCCGGGCAGTTCTGC. Residues: CASSLGTSFSGQFC.

This clonotype was seen only once. The chain uses TRBV10-1 and TRBJ2-3, with TRBD2 matching over 14 bases. Germline CDR1 WNHNN, CDR2 SYGVQD (reference sequence). There are 17 residues in the CDR3. V lost 11 bases to trimming and J lost 3 bases; unmatched junction nucleotides: 13. CDR3 DNA sequence: TGCGCCGCCTCGGGACTAGCGGGAGTAACAGTTACAGATACGCAGTATTTT. As protein: CAASGLAGVTVTDTQYF.

CDR3 coding DNA: TGTGCCAGTGTGTCGGGGTCGAACACTGAAGCTTTCTTT. Protein product: CASVSGSNTEAFF. This chain joins TRBV2 and TRBJ1-1; no clear D. The CDR3 covers 13 residues. The V gene lost 9 bases and the J gene lost 1 base, with 12 bases spanning the gap. Germline assignment: CDR1 SNHLY and CDR2 FYNNEI.

This clonotype was seen more than once but under ten times. The V and J genes are TRBV10-3 and TRBJ2-7, with 7 bases fitting TRBD1. This CDR3 spans 13 amino acids. Germline CDR1 and CDR2: ENHRY and SYGVKD. V lost 8 bases and J lost 2; bases outside the gene matches: 6. The CDR3 is CAIESGGTYEQYF. CDR3 coding DNA: TGTGCCATCGAGTCAGGGGGAACCTACGAGCAGTACTTC.

The J gene is TRBJ2-1, the V gene TRBV10-3, with a possible D match to TRBD2 (5 bases). The V gene lost 11 bases and the J gene lost 9 bases, with 14 bases spanning the gap. Per germline, CDR1 ENHRY and CDR2 SYGVKD. The CDR3 spans 11 residues. DNA for the CDR3: TGTGCCTCCAGCGGTCCCTTTGAGCAGTTCTTC. It codes for CASSGPFEQFF.

The sample holds a few counts of this clonotype. The genes are TRBV15 and TRBJ1-2; 7 nucleotides line up with TRBD1. Losses at the gene ends were 4 bases for V and 6 bases for J; bases not matched to a gene: 8. Germline V gives CDR1 LNHNV, CDR2 YYDKDF (reference sequence). This CDR3 is built from 14 residues. The CDR3 region has the DNA TGTGCCACCAGCACGCGCGTTACAGGGGATGGCTACACCTTC. Protein product: CATSTRVTGDGYTF.

The chain combines TRBV20-1 with TRBJ2-5; tentative D call: TRBD2 (6 bases). With 5 bases removed from V and 1 base from J, the gap between germline ends came to 14 bases. There are 14 residues in the CDR3. CDR1 and CDR2 from the germline V gene are DFQATT and SNEGSKA (reference sequence). The CDR3 here is CSARGTTAQETQYF. CDR3 nucleotides: TGCAGTGCTCGGGGGACGACCGCCCAAGAGACCCAGTACTTC.

This chain connects TRBV5-4 to TRBJ1-2; possibly TRBD1 for D (5 bases). Germline V gene sequence: CDR1 SGHNT, CDR2 YYREEE (reference sequence). The CDR3 spans 13 residues. V was clipped by 4 bases and J by 7 bases, with 14 bases between them. This chain's CDR3 is CASSPGGGRGYTF. DNA for the CDR3: TGTGCCAGCAGCCCTGGGGGAGGACGTGGCTACACCTTC.

Concerning this clonotype: As the CDR3 is not closed by the conserved phenylalanine or tryptophan, this likely results from a read error. This sequence joins TRBV25-1 and TRBJ1-4; maybe TRBD1 (5 bases). The CDR3 sequence is 16 residues long. The V end was cut by 4 bases, the J end by 4 bases, with 16 bases between. In germline, CDR1 is MGHDK, CDR2 SYGVNS. For the CDR3, the DNA is TGTGCCAGCAGTGTAAGATGTTCAGGGTGTAATGAAAAACTGTTTCTT. Amino acid sequence: CASSVRCSGCNEKLFL.

The chain joins TRBV24-1 to TRBJ2-1; TRBD2 aligns across 13 bases. This CDR3 is built from 15 residues. V dropped 5 bases and J dropped 6; count of bases not matched to a gene: 3. Germline V CDR1 and CDR2: KGHDR, SFDVKD. In DNA, the CDR3 is TGTGCCACCAGTGCCCGGACTAGCGGGAGCAATGAGCAGTTCTTC. This codes for CATSARTSGSNEQFF.

This sequence joins TRBV2 and TRBJ1-6; TRBD1 aligns across 8 bases. The V gene end was trimmed by 4 bases and the J gene end by 6 bases; junction bases not matched to a gene: 2. Germline CDR1 SNHLY, CDR2 FYNNEI. The CDR3 covers 14 residues. The CDR3 loop reads CASSGTGTNSPLHF. In DNA, the CDR3 is TGTGCCAGCAGTGGGACAGGGACTAATTCACCCCTCCACTTT.

Remarks on this clonotype: One junction end disagrees with the germline gene, perhaps due to a read error. The genes are TRBV24-1 and TRBJ2-7; D tentatively fits TRBD1 or TRBD2 (5 bases each). Germline V gene data show CDR1 as KGHDR and CDR2 as SFDVKD. This CDR3 spans 15 amino acids. DNA for the CDR3: TGTGCCACCAGTGATCCCGACAGAGGGGTCTACGAGCAGCACTTC. It is translated as CATSDPDRGVYEQHF.

In this sample, this clonotype turned up a few times. This chain joins TRBV19 and TRBJ1-6, with a tentative D call TRBD1 (6 bases). Trimming pared 5 bases from V and 7 bases from J, leaving 9 bases between. CDR1 is LNHDA and CDR2 is SQIVND in the germline V gene (reference sequence). The CDR3 is 13 amino acids. CDR3: CASSPQGNSPLHF. In DNA, the CDR3 is TGTGCCAGTAGTCCCCAGGGGAATTCACCCCTCCACTTT. The whole variable domain, remainder taken from reference TRBV19 and TRBJ1-6, is DGGITQSPKYLFRKEGQNVTLSCEQNLNHDAMYWYRQDPGQGLRLIYYSQIVNDFQKGDIAEGYSVSREKKESFPLTVTSAQKNPTAFYLCASSPQGNSPLHFGNGTRLTVT.

The chain is built from TRBV15 and TRBJ1-6; TRBD1 aligns across 7 bases. Germline-derived CDR1 and CDR2 are LNHNV and YYDKDF (reference sequence). After removal of 3 bases from V and 7 bases from J, the junction contained 9 bases not matched to a gene. The CDR3 has 16 residues. CDR3 DNA: TGTGCCACCAGCAGTTCCGTGACAGGGTCGAATTCACCCCTCCACTTT. This encodes CATSSSVTGSNSPLHF.

This sequence joins TRBV15 and TRBJ2-7; D gene ambiguous. Trimming cost V 0 bases and J 6 bases, with 18 bases left between them. From germline, CDR1 is LNHNV and CDR2 YYDKDF (reference sequence). CDR3 length: 16 residues. Here the CDR3 reads CATSRDRHRTILEQYF. CDR3 coding DNA: TGTGCCACCAGCAGAGATCGACACCGGACCATCCTCGAGCAGTACTTC.

J is TRBJ1-3 and V is TRBV7-8; perhaps TRBD1 as D (5 bases). The CDR3 has 13 amino acids. V lost 0 bases and J 7 bases, leaving 7 bases between the germline ends. CDR1 is SGHVS, CDR2 FQNEAQ, per germline. The CDR3 reads CASSLAGVNTIYF. CDR3 sequence (DNA): TGTGCCAGCAGCTTAGCAGGGGTGAACACCATATATTTT.

The V and J genes are TRBV15 and TRBJ2-1; 8 positions match TRBD1. V lost 1 base, J lost 5 bases, and 7 bases stayed unmatched. This CDR3 has 16 residues. The germline gives CDR1 LNHNV, CDR2 YYDKDF (reference sequence). The CDR3: CATSRAARGRNNEQFF. The CDR3 region has the DNA TGTGCCACCAGCAGAGCGGCCAGGGGGCGGAACAATGAGCAGTTCTTC.

The J gene is TRBJ1-1, the V gene TRBV5-1; D call uncertain. Between the trimmed V and J ends, which lost 4 bases and 9 bases, there was a span of 16 bases. The CDR3 consists of 13 residues. Germline lookup yields CDR1 SGHRS and CDR2 YFSETQ. The CDR3 sequence is CASSPDGTLKAFF. The CDR3 bases are TGCGCCAGCAGCCCCGACGGAACATTGAAAGCTTTCTTT.

This clonotype was seen a few times. CDR3: CASSLALPGAYNEQFF. CDR3 DNA: TGTGCCAGCAGCTTAGCTCTACCGGGGGCCTACAATGAGCAGTTCTTC. The rearrangement links TRBV7-9 to TRBJ2-1; possibly TRBD2 for D (6 bases). V was cut by 0 bases and J by 2 bases, with 11 bases left in between. Per the germline V gene, CDR1 is SEHNR and CDR2 is FQNEAQ (reference sequence). This CDR3 has 16 residues.

J is TRBJ2-6 and V is TRBV7-9, with D tentatively TRBD2 (5 bases). Trimming took 2 bases from V and 0 from J, leaving 11 bases between them. The CDR3 has 17 residues. Germline CDR1 and CDR2: SEHNR and FQNEAQ (reference sequence). The CDR3 is CASSLRFGSSGANVLTF. CDR3 nucleotide sequence: TGTGCCAGCAGCTTAAGGTTTGGGAGCTCTGGGGCCAACGTCCTGACTTTC.

The rearrangement links TRBV5-1 to TRBJ1-1; D not certain. The CDR3 has 13 residues. V lost 3 bases and J lost 5, with 11 bases in between. CDR1 is SGHRS, CDR2 YFSETQ, per germline. Written as DNA, the CDR3 is TGCGCCAGCAGCTCTGGACTGATGACTGAAGCTTTCTTT. Translating it yields CASSSGLMTEAFF. Drawing the rest from reference TRBV5-1 and TRBJ1-1, the complete variable domain is KAGVTQTPRYLIKTRGQQVTLSCSPISGHRSVSWYQQTPGQGLQFLFEYFSETQRNKGNFPGRFSGRQFSNSRSEMNVSTLELGDSALYLCASSSGLMTEAFFGQGTRLTVV.

A word on this clonotype: At one end the junction does not follow the germline gene, possibly because of a read error. V usage is TRBV2 and J usage is TRBJ2-7; D may be TRBD1 or TRBD2 (5 bases each). The CDR3 contains 12 residues. The germline V gene encodes CDR1 SNHLY and CDR2 FYNNEI. This chain's CDR3 is CASSPGPGRDLF. CDR3 DNA: TGTGCCAGCAGTCCAGGCCCAGGACGGGACCTCTTC.

The chain has TRBV7-8 and TRBJ1-3; no clear D gene. This CDR3 spans 14 amino acids. Trimming took 1 base from V and 2 from J, leaving 6 bases between them. Germline CDR1 reads SGHVS; CDR2 reads FQNEAQ. CDR3 protein: CASSLEAAGNTIYF. CDR3 bases: TGTGCCAGCAGCTTAGAGGCTGCTGGAAACACCATATATTTT.

This sequence joins TRBV11-1 and TRBJ2-3; TRBD1 matches at 7 bases. The CDR3 extends over 15 amino acids. Per germline, CDR1 SGHAT and CDR2 FQDESV (reference sequence). Trimming at V came to 5 bases and at J to 0 bases, leaving 5 bases not matched to a gene. CDR3 bases: TGTGCCAGCAGCCCCGGGACAGCTAGCACAGATACGCAGTATTTT. It translates to CASSPGTASTDTQYF.

The chain recombines TRBV7-6 with TRBJ2-7, with D possibly TRBD2 on 5 matching bases. This CDR3 contains 16 residues. V was trimmed by 2 bases and J by 6 bases, leaving 20 bases between them. Germline V gives CDR1 SGHVS, CDR2 FNYEAQ. The CDR3 loop reads CASSLWVGEGTREQYF. CDR3 nucleotides: TGTGCCAGCAGCTTATGGGTTGGTGAGGGCACGCGCGAGCAGTACTTC.